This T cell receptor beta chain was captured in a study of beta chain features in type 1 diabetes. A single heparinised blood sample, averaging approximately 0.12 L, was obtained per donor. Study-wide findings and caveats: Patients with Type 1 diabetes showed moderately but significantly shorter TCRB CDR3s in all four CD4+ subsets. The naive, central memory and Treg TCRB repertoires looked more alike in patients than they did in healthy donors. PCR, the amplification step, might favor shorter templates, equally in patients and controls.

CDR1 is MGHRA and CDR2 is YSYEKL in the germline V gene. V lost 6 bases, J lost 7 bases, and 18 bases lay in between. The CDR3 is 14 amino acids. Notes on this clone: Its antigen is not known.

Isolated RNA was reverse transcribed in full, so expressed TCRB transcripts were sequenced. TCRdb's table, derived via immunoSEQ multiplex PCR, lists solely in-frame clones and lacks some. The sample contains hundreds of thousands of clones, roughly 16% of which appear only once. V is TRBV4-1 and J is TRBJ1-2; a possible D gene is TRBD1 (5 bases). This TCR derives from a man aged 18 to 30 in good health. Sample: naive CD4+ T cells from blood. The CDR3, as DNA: TGCGCCAGCAGACAACAAGGGGCCCAGGGTGGCTACACCTTC. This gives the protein CASRQQGAQGGYTF.